These 16 T cell receptor beta chains originate from one sample sequenced in a study of blood T cells in healthy people across ages. Using a J-beta primer mix together with a sample-barcoded 5' primer, a second PCR was run for 7 to 11 cycles. TCRdb redid the calling of the 5' RACE reads with MiXCR, one entry per CDR3 protein. The repertoire holds more than 700,000 distinct CDR3 sequences, around half seen once, with about 38% in the top ten. Sequencing input: blood. Receptor source: a man older than 75 in good health.

The V gene is TRBV10-3, the J gene TRBJ1-2, with 10 bases that match TRBD1. The CDR3 has 13 amino acids. J gave up 5 bases and V 5 bases, and 2 bases lay outside the gene matches. Germline loops: CDR1 ENHRY, CDR2 SYGVKD. The CDR3 region is CAISRTGGYGYTF. DNA of the CDR3: TGTGCCATCAGTCGGACAGGGGGGTATGGCTACACCTTC.

The chain has TRBV6-6 and TRBJ1-2, with unresolved D. Germline V gene sequence: CDR1 MNHNY, CDR2 SVGAGI (reference sequence). Trimming took off 7 bases at V and 0 bases at J, with 12 bases between the two ends. The CDR3 has 14 amino acids. CDR3 DNA: TGTGCCAGCACTTTCTCGACGGCTAACTATGGCTACACCTTC. Its translation is CASTFSTANYGYTF.

The J gene is TRBJ1-1, the V gene TRBV6-1, with a tentative D call TRBD1 (5 bases). The ends were cut back, 5 bases at V and 4 bases at J, with 17 bases in the middle. Germline CDR1 is MNHNS and CDR2 is SASEGT. The CDR3 consists of 15 residues. In DNA, the CDR3 is TGTGCCAGCAGTACCGATACAGGTCCGAGCACTGAAGCTTTCTTT. Translating it yields CASSTDTGPSTEAFF.

The rearrangement joins TRBV12-3 or TRBV12-4 to TRBJ2-1; D is unclear. The CDR3 runs to 14 residues. The V end lost 5 bases, the J end lost 7 bases, and 15 bases lay between the germline ends. CDR3 DNA: TGTGCCAGCAGTCACCCTACTTCAGAGAATGAGCAGTTCTTC. Protein: CASSHPTSENEQFF.

This CDR3 reads CASSLARVGQSGYTF. CDR3 nucleotides: TGTGCCAGCAGCTTAGCCCGGGTGGGGCAGAGTGGCTACACCTTC. This chain joins TRBV7-9 and TRBJ1-2; TRBD1 is a possible D gene (5 bases). The CDR3 spans 15 residues. Trimming removed 0 bases from V and 7 bases from J, with 15 bases in between. Germline values: CDR1 SEHNR, CDR2 FQNEAQ (reference sequence). Together with reference TRBV7-9 and TRBJ1-2, the CDR3 gives the full variable domain: DTGVSQNPRHKITKRGQNVTFRCDPISEHNRLYWYRQTLGQGPEFLTYFQNEAQLEKSRLLSDRFSAERPKGSFSTLEIQRTEQGDSAMYLCASSLARVGQSGYTFGSGTRLTVV.

The V and J genes are TRBV20-1 and TRBJ2-2, with 11 bases lining up with TRBD2. The germline V gene has CDR1 DFQATT and CDR2 SNEGSKA (reference sequence). The CDR3 loop spans 16 amino acids. Trimming removed 5 bases from V and 0 bases from J; junction bases left unmatched: 5. The CDR3 protein is CSARPTSGTNTGELFF. CDR3 in DNA: TGCAGTGCTCGCCCGACTAGCGGGACGAACACCGGGGAGCTGTTTTTT.

In DNA form, the CDR3 reads TGCAGTGCTAGAACGGGTGGAGGACTAACGAACGATGAGCAGTTCTTC. As protein: CSARTGGGLTNDEQFF. This rearrangement joins TRBV20-1 to TRBJ2-1; D is perhaps TRBD2 (6 bases). Trimming took 2 bases from V and 8 from J, leaving 22 bases between them. Looked up from germline, CDR1 is DFQATT and CDR2 is SNEGSKA (reference sequence). The CDR3 sequence is 16 residues long.

This chain links TRBV12-3 or TRBV12-4 with TRBJ2-5; D not resolved. The CDR3 is 14 residues long. V shed 3 bases and J shed 5 bases, with 13 bases lying between them. The CDR3 nucleotides read TGTGCCAGCAGTTTCAGACCCCCCCCGGAGACCCAGTACTTC. Its translation is CASSFRPPPETQYF.

This chain joins TRBV20-1 and TRBJ2-3; tentative D call: TRBD2 (6 bases). This CDR3 has 15 amino acids. V was trimmed by 0 bases and J by 6 bases, leaving 16 bases between them. Looked up from germline, CDR1 is DFQATT and CDR2 is SNEGSKA (reference sequence). CDR3 bases: TGCAGTGCTAGAGATGACCAGCGGGTTCGGGATACGCAGTATTTT. As protein: CSARDDQRVRDTQYF.

The chain is built from TRBV9 and TRBJ2-1, with D perhaps TRBD2 (6 bases). This CDR3 has 13 amino acids. Per germline, CDR1 SGDLS and CDR2 YYNGEE. V lost 0 bases and J 10 bases, leaving 11 bases between the germline ends. The CDR3 region has the DNA TGTGCCAGCAGCGTAGACCCGGCGGGGGAGCAGTTCTTC. Translation: CASSVDPAGEQFF.

The chain recombines TRBV3-1 with TRBJ2-6, with D possibly matching TRBD1 (5 bases). The CDR3 runs 14 residues. Germline V CDR1 and CDR2: LGHDT, YNNKEL (reference sequence). The germline V and J ends were trimmed by 4 bases and 8 bases, with 12 bases remaining between them. CDR3: CASSPDMWTNVLTF. In DNA form, the CDR3 reads TGTGCCAGCAGCCCGGACATGTGGACCAACGTCCTGACTTTC.

As for this clonotype: A junction boundary mismatches the germline segment, possibly from a read error. The gene calls are TRBV6-5 and TRBJ2-1; D not resolved. Germline V gives CDR1 MNHEY, CDR2 SVGAGI. CDR3 size: 13 residues. The CDR3: CASSYNPYNKQFF. The CDR3 DNA reads TGTGCCAGCAGTTACAACCCATACAATAAGCAGTTCTTC.

The rearrangement links TRBV5-1 to TRBJ1-2; D is ambiguous. The CDR3 contains 14 residues. Per the germline V gene, CDR1 is SGHRS and CDR2 is YFSETQ. V shed 0 bases and J shed 8 bases, with 14 bases lying between them. The CDR3 sequence is CASSLGHTKFGYTF. CDR3 sequence (DNA): TGCGCCAGCAGCTTGGGACACACCAAATTCGGCTACACCTTC. Complete variable domain (other parts from reference TRBV5-1 and TRBJ1-2): KAGVTQTPRYLIKTRGQQVTLSCSPISGHRSVSWYQQTPGQGLQFLFEYFSETQRNKGNFPGRFSGRQFSNSRSEMNVSTLELGDSALYLCASSLGHTKFGYTFGSGTRLTVV.

A few counts support this clonotype. This chain uses TRBV7-8 with TRBJ2-5; the match to TRBD1 covers 7 bases. With 2 bases clipped from V and 6 bases from J, the junction kept 6 bases outside the gene matches. Germline assignment: CDR1 SGHVS and CDR2 FQNEAQ. This CDR3 is built from 14 residues. The CDR3 is CASSLREGAKTQYF. The CDR3 nucleotides are TGTGCCAGCAGCTTACGAGAGGGGGCAAAGACCCAGTACTTC.

This clonotype was detected only a few times. V gene TRBV4-1 combines with J gene TRBJ1-1; no definite D call. Trimming removed 0 bases at V and 2 bases at J, with 16 bases between. Per the germline V gene, CDR1 is MGHRA and CDR2 is YSYEKL. The CDR3 contains 17 residues. The chain's CDR3 is CASSQDGRADSNTEAFF. CDR3 bases: TGCGCCAGCAGCCAAGATGGTCGGGCAGACTCTAACACTGAAGCTTTCTTT.

A remark on this clonotype: At one boundary the junction diverges from the germline segment, which might be a read error. The V gene is TRBV15, the J gene TRBJ1-1; a possible D gene is TRBD1 (6 bases). CDR1 is LNHNV and CDR2 is YYDKDF in the germline V gene (reference sequence). The CDR3 has 13 amino acids. Here the CDR3 DNA reads TGTGCCACCGGCAGGGAGTTACAGGGAGCAGCTTTCTTT. Translating it yields CATGRELQGAAFF.